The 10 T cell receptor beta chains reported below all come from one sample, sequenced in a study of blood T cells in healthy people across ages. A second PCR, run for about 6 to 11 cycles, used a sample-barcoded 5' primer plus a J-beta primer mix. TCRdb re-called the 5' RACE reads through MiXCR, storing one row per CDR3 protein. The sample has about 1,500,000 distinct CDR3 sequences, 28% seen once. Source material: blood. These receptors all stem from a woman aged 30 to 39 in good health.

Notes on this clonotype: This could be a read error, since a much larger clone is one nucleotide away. CDR3 coding DNA: TGTGCCGGCAGTTTAAATAGAGCCAGAAAGGACATTCAGTACTTC. Protein sequence: CAGSLNRARKDIQYF. The chain uses TRBV12-3 or TRBV12-4 and TRBJ2-4; D call uncertain. This CDR3 contains 15 residues.

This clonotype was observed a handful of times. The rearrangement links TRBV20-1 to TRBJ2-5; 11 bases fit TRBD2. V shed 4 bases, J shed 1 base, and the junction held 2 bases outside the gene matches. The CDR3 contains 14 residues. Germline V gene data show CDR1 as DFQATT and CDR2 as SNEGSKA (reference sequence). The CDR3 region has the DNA TGCAGTGCTAAGACTAGCGGGGTCCAAGAGACCCAGTACTTC. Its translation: CSAKTSGVQETQYF.

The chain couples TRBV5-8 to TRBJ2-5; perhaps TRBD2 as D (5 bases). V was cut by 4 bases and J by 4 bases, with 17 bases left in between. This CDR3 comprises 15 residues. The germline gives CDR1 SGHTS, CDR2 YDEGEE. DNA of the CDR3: TGTGCCAGCAGCGGGAGTGATGTGGTGGTAGAGACCCAGTACTTC. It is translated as CASSGSDVVVETQYF.

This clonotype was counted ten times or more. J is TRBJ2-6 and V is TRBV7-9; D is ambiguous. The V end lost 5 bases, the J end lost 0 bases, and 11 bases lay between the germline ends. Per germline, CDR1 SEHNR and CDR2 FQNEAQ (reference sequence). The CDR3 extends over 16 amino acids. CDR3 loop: CASSPPTGSGANVLTF. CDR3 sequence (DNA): TGTGCCAGCAGCCCCCCCACGGGCTCTGGGGCCAACGTCCTGACTTTC.

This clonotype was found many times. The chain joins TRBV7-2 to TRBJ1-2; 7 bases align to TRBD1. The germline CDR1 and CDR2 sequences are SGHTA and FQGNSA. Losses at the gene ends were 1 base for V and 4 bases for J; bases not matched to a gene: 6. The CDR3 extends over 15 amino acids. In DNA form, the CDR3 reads TGTGCCAGCAGCTTAGGTGGGACAGAAGCCTATGGCTACACCTTC. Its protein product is CASSLGGTEAYGYTF.

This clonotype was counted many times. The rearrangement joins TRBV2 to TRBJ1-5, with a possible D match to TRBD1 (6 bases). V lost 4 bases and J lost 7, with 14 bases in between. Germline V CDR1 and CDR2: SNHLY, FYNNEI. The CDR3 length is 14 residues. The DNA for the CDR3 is TGTGCCAGCAGTGCACAGGGAACAAGACAGCCCCAGCATTTT. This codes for CASSAQGTRQPQHF.

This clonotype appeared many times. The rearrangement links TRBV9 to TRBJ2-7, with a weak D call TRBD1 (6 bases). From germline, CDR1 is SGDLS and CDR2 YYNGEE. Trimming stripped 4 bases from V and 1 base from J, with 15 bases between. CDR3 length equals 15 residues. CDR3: CASSPSTGPSYEQYF. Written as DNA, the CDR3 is TGTGCCAGCAGCCCGTCGACAGGTCCGTCCTACGAGCAGTACTTC.

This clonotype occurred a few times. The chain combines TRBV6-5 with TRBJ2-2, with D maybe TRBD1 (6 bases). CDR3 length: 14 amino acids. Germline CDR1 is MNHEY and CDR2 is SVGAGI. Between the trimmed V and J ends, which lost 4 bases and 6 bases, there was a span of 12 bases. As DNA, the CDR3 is TGTGCCAGCAGTTCATCCAGGGGCTCCGGGGAGCTGTTTTTT. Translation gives CASSSSRGSGELFF.

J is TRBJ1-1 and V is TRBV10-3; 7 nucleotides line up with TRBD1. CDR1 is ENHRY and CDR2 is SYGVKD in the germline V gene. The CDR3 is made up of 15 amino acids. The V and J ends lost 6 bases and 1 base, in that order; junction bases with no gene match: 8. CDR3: CAIRGRQGENTEAFF. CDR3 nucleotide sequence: TGTGCCATCAGAGGGCGACAGGGAGAGAACACTGAAGCTTTCTTT.

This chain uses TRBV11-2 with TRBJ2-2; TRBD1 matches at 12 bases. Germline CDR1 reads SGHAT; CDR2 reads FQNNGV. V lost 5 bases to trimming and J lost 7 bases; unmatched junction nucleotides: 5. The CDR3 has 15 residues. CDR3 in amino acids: CASSVGTGGLGELFF. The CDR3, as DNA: TGTGCCAGCAGCGTAGGGACAGGGGGCCTCGGGGAGCTGTTTTTT. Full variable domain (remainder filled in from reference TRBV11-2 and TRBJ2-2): EAGVAQSPRYKIIEKRQSVAFWCNPISGHATLYWYQQILGQGPKLLIQFQNNGVVDDSQLPKDRFSAERLKGVDSTLKIQPAKLEDSAVYLCASSVGTGGLGELFFGEGSRLTVL.